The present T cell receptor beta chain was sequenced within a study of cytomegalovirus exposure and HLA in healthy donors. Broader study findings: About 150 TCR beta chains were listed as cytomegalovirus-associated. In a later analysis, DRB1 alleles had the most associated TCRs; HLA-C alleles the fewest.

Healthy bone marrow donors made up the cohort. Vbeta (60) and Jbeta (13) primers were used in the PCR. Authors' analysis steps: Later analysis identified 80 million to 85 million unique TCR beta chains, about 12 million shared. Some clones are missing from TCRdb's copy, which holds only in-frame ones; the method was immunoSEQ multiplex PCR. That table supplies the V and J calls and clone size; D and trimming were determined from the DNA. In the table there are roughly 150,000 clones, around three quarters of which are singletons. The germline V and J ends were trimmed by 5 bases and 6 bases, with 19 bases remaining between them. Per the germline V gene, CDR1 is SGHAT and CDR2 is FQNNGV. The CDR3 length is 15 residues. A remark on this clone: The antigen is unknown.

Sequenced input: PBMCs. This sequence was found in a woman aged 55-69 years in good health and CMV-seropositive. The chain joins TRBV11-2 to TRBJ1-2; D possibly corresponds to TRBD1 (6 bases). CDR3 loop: CASSPLGGRGHGYTF. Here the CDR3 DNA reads TGTGCCAGCAGCCCTCTGGGCGGCAGGGGACATGGCTACACCTTC.